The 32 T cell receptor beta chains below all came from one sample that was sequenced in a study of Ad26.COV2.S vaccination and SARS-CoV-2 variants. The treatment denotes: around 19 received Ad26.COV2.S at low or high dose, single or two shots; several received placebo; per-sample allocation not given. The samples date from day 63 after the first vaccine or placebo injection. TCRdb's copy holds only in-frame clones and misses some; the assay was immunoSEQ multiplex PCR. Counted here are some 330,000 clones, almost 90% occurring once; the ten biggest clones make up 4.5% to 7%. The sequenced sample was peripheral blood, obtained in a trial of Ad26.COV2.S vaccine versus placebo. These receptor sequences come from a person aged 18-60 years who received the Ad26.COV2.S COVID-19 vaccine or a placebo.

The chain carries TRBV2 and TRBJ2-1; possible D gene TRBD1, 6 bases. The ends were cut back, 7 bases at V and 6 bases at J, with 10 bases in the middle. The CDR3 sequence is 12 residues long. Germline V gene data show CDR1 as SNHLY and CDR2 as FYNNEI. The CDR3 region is CASTPDSNEQFF. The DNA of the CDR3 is TGTGCCAGCACCCCGGACAGCAATGAGCAGTTCTTC.

The CDR3 region has the DNA TGTGCCAGCAGCTCGACACAGGGAACTGAAGCTTTCTTT. It codes for CASSSTQGTEAFF. The rearrangement uses TRBV7-2 and TRBJ1-1; D may be TRBD1 (6 bases). This CDR3 contains 13 residues. Trimming stripped 4 bases from V and 5 bases from J, with 11 bases between. Germline V gene lookup returns CDR1 SGHTA and CDR2 FQGNSA.

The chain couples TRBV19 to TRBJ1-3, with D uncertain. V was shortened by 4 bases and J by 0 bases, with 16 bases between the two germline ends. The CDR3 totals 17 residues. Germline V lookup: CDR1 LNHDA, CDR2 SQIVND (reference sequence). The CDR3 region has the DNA TGTGCCAGTAGTACCCGGACTTCCTCGAGCTCTGGAAACACCATATATTTT. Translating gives CASSTRTSSSSGNTIYF.

CDR3 sequence (DNA): TGTGCCAGCAGGACACTAGGGTATGGCTACACCTTC. Translated: CASRTLGYGYTF. The chain has TRBV12-3 or TRBV12-4 and TRBJ1-2, with D unclear. This CDR3 comprises 12 residues. V shed 6 bases and J shed 5 bases, with 10 bases lying between them.

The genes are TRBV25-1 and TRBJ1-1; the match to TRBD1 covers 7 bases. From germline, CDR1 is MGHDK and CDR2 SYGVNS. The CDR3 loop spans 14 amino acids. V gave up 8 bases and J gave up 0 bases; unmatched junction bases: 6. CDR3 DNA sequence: TGTGCCAGCTGGCAGACAGGGATGAACACTGAAGCTTTCTTT. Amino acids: CASWQTGMNTEAFF.

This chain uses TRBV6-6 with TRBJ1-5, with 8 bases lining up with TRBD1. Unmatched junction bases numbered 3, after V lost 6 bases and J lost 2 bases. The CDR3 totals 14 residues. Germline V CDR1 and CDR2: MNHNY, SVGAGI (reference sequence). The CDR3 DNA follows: TGTGCCAGCAGCTCGGGACAGGGCAATCAGCCCCAGCATTTT. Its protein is CASSSGQGNQPQHF.

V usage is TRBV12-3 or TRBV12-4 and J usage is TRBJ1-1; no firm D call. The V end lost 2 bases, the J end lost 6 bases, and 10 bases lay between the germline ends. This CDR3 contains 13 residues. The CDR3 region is CASSLQVGAEAFF. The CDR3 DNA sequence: TGTGCCAGCAGTTTACAAGTTGGTGCTGAAGCTTTCTTT.

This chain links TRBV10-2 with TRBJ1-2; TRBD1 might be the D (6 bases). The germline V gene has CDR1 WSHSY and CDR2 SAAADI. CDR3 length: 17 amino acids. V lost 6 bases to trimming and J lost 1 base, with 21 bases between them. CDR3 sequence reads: CASSLTHTGQINYGYTF. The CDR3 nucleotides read TGCGCCAGCAGCCTCACGCATACGGGACAAATTAACTATGGCTACACCTTC.

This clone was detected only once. CDR3 residues: CASSLSILGALNYGYTF. The CDR3 nucleotides read TGTGCCAGCAGTTTATCGATTTTAGGGGCCCTAAACTATGGCTACACCTTC. V and J are TRBV27 and TRBJ1-2; D is perhaps TRBD1 (5 bases). V lost 0 bases and J lost 2, with 16 bases in between. CDR3 length: 17 residues. Germline lookup yields CDR1 MNHEY and CDR2 SMNVEV (reference sequence).

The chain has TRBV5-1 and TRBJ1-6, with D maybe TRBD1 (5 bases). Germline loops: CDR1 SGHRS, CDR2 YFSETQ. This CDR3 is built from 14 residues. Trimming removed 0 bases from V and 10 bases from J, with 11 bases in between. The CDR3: CASSLADPGSPLHF. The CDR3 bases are TGCGCCAGCAGCTTGGCCGACCCAGGGTCACCCCTCCACTTT.

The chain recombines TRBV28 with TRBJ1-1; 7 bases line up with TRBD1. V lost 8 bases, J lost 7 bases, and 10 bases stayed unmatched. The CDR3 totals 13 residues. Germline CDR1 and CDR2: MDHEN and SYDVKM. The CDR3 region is CASCWQGGFEAFF. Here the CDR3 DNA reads TGTGCCAGCTGCTGGCAGGGGGGATTTGAAGCTTTCTTT.

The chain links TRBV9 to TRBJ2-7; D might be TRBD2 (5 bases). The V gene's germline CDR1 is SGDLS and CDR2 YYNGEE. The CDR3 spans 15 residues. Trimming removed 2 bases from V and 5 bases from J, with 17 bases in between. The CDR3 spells CASSVHIGPEDEQYF. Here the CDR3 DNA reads TGTGCCAGCAGCGTCCATATAGGCCCGGAGGACGAGCAGTACTTC.

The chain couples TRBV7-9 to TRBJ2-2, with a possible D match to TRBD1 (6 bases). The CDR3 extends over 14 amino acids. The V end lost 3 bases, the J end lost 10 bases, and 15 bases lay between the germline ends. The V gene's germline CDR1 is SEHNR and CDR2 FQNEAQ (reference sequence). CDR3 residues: CASSLDRSHMELFF. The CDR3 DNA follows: TGTGCCAGCAGCTTGGACAGATCCCACATGGAGCTGTTTTTT.

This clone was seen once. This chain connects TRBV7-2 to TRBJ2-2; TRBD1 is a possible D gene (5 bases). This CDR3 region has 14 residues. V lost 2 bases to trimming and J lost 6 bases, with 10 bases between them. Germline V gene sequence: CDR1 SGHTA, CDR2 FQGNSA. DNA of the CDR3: TGTGCCAGCAGCTTATTGCAGGGCCCCGGGGAGCTGTTTTTT. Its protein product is CASSLLQGPGELFF.

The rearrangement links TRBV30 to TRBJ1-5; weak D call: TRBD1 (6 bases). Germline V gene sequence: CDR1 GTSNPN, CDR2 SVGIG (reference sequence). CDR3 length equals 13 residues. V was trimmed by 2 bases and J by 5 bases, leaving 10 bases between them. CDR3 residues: CAWSIGGDQPQHF. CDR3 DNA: TGTGCCTGGAGTATAGGGGGAGATCAGCCCCAGCATTTT.

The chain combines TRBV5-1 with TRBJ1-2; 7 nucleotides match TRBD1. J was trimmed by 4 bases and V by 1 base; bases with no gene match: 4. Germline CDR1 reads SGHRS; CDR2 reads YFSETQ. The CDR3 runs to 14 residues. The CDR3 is CASSLQGEAYGYTF. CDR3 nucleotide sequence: TGCGCCAGCAGCTTGCAGGGGGAAGCCTATGGCTACACCTTC.

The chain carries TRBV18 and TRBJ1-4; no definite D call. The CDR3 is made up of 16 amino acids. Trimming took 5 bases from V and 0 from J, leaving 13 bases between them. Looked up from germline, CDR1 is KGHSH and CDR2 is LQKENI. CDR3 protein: CASSSSLTPTNEKLFF. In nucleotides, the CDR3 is TGTGCCAGCTCATCCTCTTTGACACCAACTAATGAAAAACTGTTTTTT.

CDR3 in amino acids: CASSRRQALNTEAFF. The CDR3 bases are TGTGCCAGCAGCCGAAGACAGGCCTTGAACACTGAAGCTTTCTTT. The V call is TRBV28, the J call TRBJ1-1, with D possibly being TRBD1 (6 bases). This CDR3 has 15 residues. Trimming pared 6 bases from V and 0 bases from J, leaving 14 bases between. Germline V gene sequence: CDR1 MDHEN, CDR2 SYDVKM.

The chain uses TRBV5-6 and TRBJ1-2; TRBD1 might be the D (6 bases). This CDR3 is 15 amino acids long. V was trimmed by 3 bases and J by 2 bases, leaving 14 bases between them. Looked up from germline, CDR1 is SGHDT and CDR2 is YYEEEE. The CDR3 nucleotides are TGTGCCAGCAGCTCCTTTTGGGGGGCGAACTATGGCTACACCTTC. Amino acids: CASSSFWGANYGYTF.

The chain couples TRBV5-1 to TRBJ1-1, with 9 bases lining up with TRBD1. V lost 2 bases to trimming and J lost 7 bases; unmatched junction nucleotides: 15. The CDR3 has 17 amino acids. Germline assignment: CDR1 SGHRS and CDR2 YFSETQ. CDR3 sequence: CASSLIVGQGTPIEAFF. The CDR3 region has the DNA TGCGCCAGCAGCTTAATAGTGGGACAGGGAACTCCAATTGAAGCTTTCTTT.

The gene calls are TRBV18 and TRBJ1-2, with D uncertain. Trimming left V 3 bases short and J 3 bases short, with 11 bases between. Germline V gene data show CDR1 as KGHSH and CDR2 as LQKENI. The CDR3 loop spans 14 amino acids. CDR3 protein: CASSPLGIDYGYTF. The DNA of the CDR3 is TGTGCCAGCTCACCCCTGGGGATTGACTATGGCTACACCTTC.

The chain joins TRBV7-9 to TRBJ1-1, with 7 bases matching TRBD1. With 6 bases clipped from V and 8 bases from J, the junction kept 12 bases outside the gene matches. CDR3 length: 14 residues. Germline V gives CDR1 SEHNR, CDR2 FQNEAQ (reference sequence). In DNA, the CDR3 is TGTGCCAGCAGGTCAGACAGGGAAACCGTCGAAGCTTTCTTT. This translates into CASRSDRETVEAFF. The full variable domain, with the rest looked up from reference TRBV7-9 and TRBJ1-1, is DTGVSQNPRHKITKRGQNVTFRCDPISEHNRLYWYRQTLGQGPEFLTYFQNEAQLEKSRLLSDRFSAERPKGSFSTLEIQRTEQGDSAMYLCASRSDRETVEAFFGQGTRLTVV.

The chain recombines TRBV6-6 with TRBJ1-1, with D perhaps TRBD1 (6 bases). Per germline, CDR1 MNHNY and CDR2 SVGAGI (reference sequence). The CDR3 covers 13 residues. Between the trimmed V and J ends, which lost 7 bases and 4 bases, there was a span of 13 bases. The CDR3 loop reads CASIHGGGTEAFF. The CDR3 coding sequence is TGTGCCAGCATTCACGGGGGCGGCACTGAAGCTTTCTTT.

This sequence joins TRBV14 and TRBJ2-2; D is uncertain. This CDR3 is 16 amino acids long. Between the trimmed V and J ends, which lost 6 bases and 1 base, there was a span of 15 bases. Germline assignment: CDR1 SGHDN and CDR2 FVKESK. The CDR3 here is CASSPNTPRNTGELFF. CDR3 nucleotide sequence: TGTGCCAGCAGTCCAAACACCCCTCGGAACACCGGGGAGCTGTTTTTT.

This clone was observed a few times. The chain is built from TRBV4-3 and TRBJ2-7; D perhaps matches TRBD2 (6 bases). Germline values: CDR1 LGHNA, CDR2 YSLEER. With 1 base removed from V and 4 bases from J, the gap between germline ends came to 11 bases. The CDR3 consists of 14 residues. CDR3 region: CASSQGLGLYEQYF. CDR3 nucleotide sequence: TGCGCCAGCAGCCAAGGTTTGGGACTTTACGAGCAGTACTTC.

The CDR3 DNA reads as TGCAGCGTTGAAACAGGGTGGAATCAGCCCCAGCATTTT. Its protein product is CSVETGWNQPQHF. The chain is built from TRBV29-1 and TRBJ1-5; D is perhaps TRBD1 (6 bases). Germline V CDR1 and CDR2: SQVTM, ANQGSEA. Trimming removed 2 bases from V and 4 bases from J, with 9 bases in between. This CDR3 comprises 13 residues.

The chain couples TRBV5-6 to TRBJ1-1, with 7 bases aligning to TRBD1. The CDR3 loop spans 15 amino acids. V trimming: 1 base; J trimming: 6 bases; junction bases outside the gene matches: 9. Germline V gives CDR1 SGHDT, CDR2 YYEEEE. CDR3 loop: CASSLRARGRAEAFF. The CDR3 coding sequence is TGTGCCAGCAGCTTGAGAGCAAGGGGGCGGGCTGAAGCTTTCTTT.

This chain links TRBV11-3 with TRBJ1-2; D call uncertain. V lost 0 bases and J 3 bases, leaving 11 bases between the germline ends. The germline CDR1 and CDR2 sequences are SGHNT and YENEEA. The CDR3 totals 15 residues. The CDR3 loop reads CASSLDQTGDYGYTF. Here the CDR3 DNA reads TGTGCCAGCAGCTTAGACCAGACTGGTGACTATGGCTACACCTTC.

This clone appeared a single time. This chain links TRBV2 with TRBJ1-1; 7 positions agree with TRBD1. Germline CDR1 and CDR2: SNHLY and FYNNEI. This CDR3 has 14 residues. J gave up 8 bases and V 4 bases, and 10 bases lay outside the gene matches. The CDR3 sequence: CASSVEKGAWEAFF. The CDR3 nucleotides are TGTGCCAGCAGTGTAGAGAAGGGGGCTTGGGAAGCTTTCTTT.

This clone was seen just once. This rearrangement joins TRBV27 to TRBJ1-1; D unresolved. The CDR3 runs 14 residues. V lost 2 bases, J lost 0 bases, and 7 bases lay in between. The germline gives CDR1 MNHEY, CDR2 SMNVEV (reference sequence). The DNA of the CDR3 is TGTGCCAGCAGTTTAGCATCGGTGAACACTGAAGCTTTCTTT. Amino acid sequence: CASSLASVNTEAFF.

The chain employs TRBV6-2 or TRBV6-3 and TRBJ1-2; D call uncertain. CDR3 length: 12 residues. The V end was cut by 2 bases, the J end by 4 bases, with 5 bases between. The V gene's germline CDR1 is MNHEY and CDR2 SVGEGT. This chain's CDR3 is CASSYGIYGYTF. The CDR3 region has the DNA TGTGCCAGCAGTTACGGCATCTATGGCTACACCTTC.

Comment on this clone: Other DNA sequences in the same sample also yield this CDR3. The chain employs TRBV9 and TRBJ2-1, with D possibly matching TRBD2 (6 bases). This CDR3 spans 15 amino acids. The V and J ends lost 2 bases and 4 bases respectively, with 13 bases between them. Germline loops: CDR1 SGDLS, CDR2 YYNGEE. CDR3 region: CASSVAGLSYNEQFF. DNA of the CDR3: TGTGCCAGCAGCGTGGCGGGATTATCTTACAATGAGCAGTTCTTC.